The sequence of this T cell receptor (beta chain) was determined in a study of cytomegalovirus exposure and HLA in healthy donors. Primers for the PCR totalled 60 Vbeta and 13 Jbeta. Sequencing used immunoSEQ multiplex PCR; TCRdb keeps in-frame clones, though not all of them. The repertoire holds about 82,000 clones, with more than 65% as singletons. Details on this clone: The antigen is undetermined.

The CDR3 totals 13 residues. J lost 6 bases, V lost 6 bases, and 4 bases had no gene match. CDR1 is ENHRY, CDR2 SYGVKD, per germline. Study-wide results and caveats: Presence/absence analyses took donor sequencing depth as roughly uniform. Per a prior analysis, the majority of TCR beta V segments were productive roughly 90% or roughly 30% of the time.

The specimen was PBMCs. The TCR sequence derives from a man in his 60s in good health and CMV-seronegative. This chain joins TRBV10-3 and TRBJ2-1; 8 bases fit TRBD2. The CDR3 loop is CAIRDGLANEQFF. CDR3 sequence (DNA): TGTGCCATCAGGGACGGACTAGCCAATGAGCAGTTCTTC.